This is a list of T cell receptor beta chains from one sample in a study of beta chain features in type 1 diabetes. The data were produced by immunoSEQ multiplex PCR, yet TCRdb's version contains in-frame clones alone and is incomplete. This table has 900,000 or so clones, 15% to 20% appearing once. Sample: naive CD4+ T cells from blood. The origin of the receptors is a woman between 18 and 30 years old in good health. Each CDR3 is given without its conserved first and last residue. The D gene is left open where the match is weak.

j_gene | v_gene | d_gene | CDR3aa
TRBJ2-3 | TRBV4-3 | NA | ASSRGDTQY
TRBJ1-1 | TRBV10-3 | NA | AISGGVNTEAF
TRBJ2-7 | TRBV11-1 | TRBD1 | ASSPPDRGSYEQY
TRBJ1-2 | TRBV15 | NA | ATSRGGTLAPYGYT
TRBJ2-1 | TRBV6-5 | NA | ASTGPWGGEQF
TRBJ2-2 | TRBV9 | TRBD2 | ASSVDKPGLSSTGELF
TRBJ2-5 | TRBV18 | NA | ASSGDSQETQY
TRBJ2-7 | TRBV5-4 | TRBD1 | ASSLEGQGREQY
TRBJ2-7 | TRBV29-1 | NA | SVLTPGPEQY
TRBJ1-2 | TRBV4-3 | NA | ASSQDRYGYT
TRBJ2-1 | TRBV4-2 | NA | ASSLTLRGEHNEQF
TRBJ2-2 | TRBV6-1 | TRBD2 | ASSGGLATGELF
TRBJ2-1 | TRBV7-2 | TRBD2 | ASLGTNNNNEQF
TRBJ2-7 | TRBV7-9 | NA | ASSSLAGPNREQY
TRBJ1-2 | TRBV28 | NA | ASGWQGYGYT
TRBJ1-1 | TRBV28 | TRBD1 | ASSSYRLLGTGHVEAF
TRBJ2-1 | TRBV5-1 | NA | ASSFGRGAASGYNEQF
TRBJ2-5 | TRBV7-2 | NA | ASSFQRGGETQY
TRBJ1-5 | TRBV27 | NA | ASTRTRGEPQH
TRBJ2-3 | TRBV7-9 | TRBD2 | ASSLGLAGGPTPSDTQY
TRBJ2-1 | TRBV5-6 | NA | ASRLYYNEQF
TRBJ2-7 | TRBV28 | TRBD2 | ASSLLSSGNYEQY
TRBJ2-1 | TRBV28 | NA | ASSPIGRHASYNEQF